What follows are 8 T cell receptor beta chains derived from one specimen sequenced in a study of Ad26.COV2.S vaccination and SARS-CoV-2 variants. TCRdb keeps only in-frame clones here, not all; method: immunoSEQ multiplex PCR. The sample holds just over 350,000 clones, roughly 81% seen once. Indicated treatment: around 19 received Ad26.COV2.S at low or high dose, single or two shots; about 5 received placebo; per-sample allocation not given. Sampling was performed 63 days after the first vaccine or placebo injection. The sample was peripheral blood, taken in a trial of Ad26.COV2.S vaccine versus placebo. All receptors derive from a person between 18 and 59 years old who received the Ad26.COV2.S COVID-19 vaccine or a placebo.

V gene TRBV5-6 combines with J gene TRBJ2-5; 7 bases fit TRBD1. J was trimmed by 3 bases and V by 2 bases; bases with no gene match: 13. Germline assignment: CDR1 SGHDT and CDR2 YYEEEE. The CDR3 covers 17 residues. Written as DNA, the CDR3 is TGTGCCAGCAGCTTCGACAGGGTCTGGGGGCTTAAAGAGACCCAGTACTTC. This encodes CASSFDRVWGLKETQYF.

The chain couples TRBV5-1 to TRBJ2-1, with 11 bases identical to TRBD2. The J segment lost 6 bases and the V segment lost 4 bases, leaving 6 bases of the junction unmatched. Germline V CDR1 and CDR2: SGHRS, YFSETQ. The CDR3 extends over 15 amino acids. CDR3 region: CASSAGLAELNEQFF. DNA of the CDR3: TGCGCCAGCAGCGCGGGACTAGCGGAACTCAATGAGCAGTTCTTC.

The table lists this clone with a count of one. The chain links TRBV7-2 to TRBJ2-5, with D possibly called TRBD1 or TRBD2 (6 bases each). The V end was cut by 1 base, the J end by 2 bases, with 17 bases between. CDR1 SGHTA and CDR2 FQGNSA come from the germline V gene. The CDR3 has 17 residues. CDR3 residues: CASSLDLRRGVQETQYF. For the CDR3, the DNA is TGTGCCAGCAGCTTAGATCTTCGGAGGGGGGTACAAGAGACCCAGTACTTC.

In this sample, this clone turned up once. V and J are TRBV24-1 and TRBJ1-1, with 10 positions matching TRBD1. The V and J ends lost 4 bases and 4 bases, in that order; junction bases with no gene match: 8. CDR3 length: 16 amino acids. Per the germline V gene, CDR1 is KGHDR and CDR2 is SFDVKD. CDR3 coding DNA: TGTGCCACCAGTGACCGCGGGACAGGGGCGGTCACTGAAGCTTTCTTT. Protein: CATSDRGTGAVTEAFF.

This chain connects TRBV5-1 to TRBJ2-1; TRBD1 agrees at 7 bases. Trimming took 4 bases from V and 9 from J; bases not matched to a gene: 13. The CDR3 is made up of 15 amino acids. Germline V gene data show CDR1 as SGHRS and CDR2 as YFSETQ. The CDR3 nucleotides read TGCGCCAGCAGCCTCTCCGGGACAGTCACCTTTGAGCAGTTCTTC. It translates to CASSLSGTVTFEQFF.

The chain links TRBV7-2 to TRBJ1-1; the D is unclear. Germline CDR1 is SGHTA and CDR2 is FQGNSA. The CDR3 length is 15 residues. The germline V and J ends were trimmed by 8 bases and 4 bases, with 20 bases remaining between them. The CDR3 nucleotides read TGTGCCAGCGGCCGCTCCGCGTGGCAGATCACTGAAGCTTTCTTT. It yields the protein CASGRSAWQITEAFF.

The chain employs TRBV25-1 and TRBJ2-3; 10 bases match TRBD2. Germline V lookup: CDR1 MGHDK, CDR2 SYGVNS. The CDR3 spans 16 residues. V trimming: 2 bases; J trimming: 3 bases; junction bases outside the gene matches: 5. In DNA form, the CDR3 reads TGTGCCAGCAGTGAAGCAGCGGGAGGGCGAACAGATACGCAGTATTTT. It is translated as CASSEAAGGRTDTQYF. The variable domain in full, with the rest retrieved from reference TRBV25-1 and TRBJ2-3, is EADIYQTPRYLVIGTGKKITLECSQTMGHDKMYWYQQDPGMELHLIHYSYGVNSTEKGDLSSESTVSRIRTEHFPLTLESARPSHTSQYLCASSEAAGGRTDTQYFGPGTRLTVL.

The chain carries TRBV18 and TRBJ2-7, with D possibly called TRBD1 or TRBD2 (5 bases each). The CDR3 contains 15 residues. Trimming cost V 2 bases and J 4 bases, with 15 bases left between them. In germline, CDR1 is KGHSH, CDR2 LQKENI. The CDR3, as DNA: TGTGCCAGCTCACCATCTTCGGGGACGGGATACGAGCAGTACTTC. This sequence encodes CASSPSSGTGYEQYF.